The 23 T cell receptor beta chains below were found in one sample sequenced in a study of blood T cell repertoires in COVID-19. The method was immunoSEQ multiplex PCR; TCRdb's version includes in-frame clones alone and lacks a portion of them. The repertoire holds about 140,000 clones, with 70% to 90% as singletons. The source material was peripheral blood. These receptors were taken from a human donor in a cohort sampled during active COVID-19.

The chain is built from TRBV18 and TRBJ1-1, with D perhaps TRBD1 (5 bases). The CDR3 runs to 11 residues. Trimming shortened V by 6 bases and J by 9 bases, and 11 bases separated the two germline ends. Germline CDR1 KGHSH, CDR2 LQKENI. CDR3 sequence (DNA): TGTGCCAGCTCCCCGGGGGATCAAGCTTTCTTT. It translates to CASSPGDQAFF. Full variable domain (rest looked up from reference TRBV18 and TRBJ1-1): NAGVMQNPRHLVRRRGQEARLRCSPMKGHSHVYWYRQLPEEGLKFMVYLQKENIIDESGMPKERFSAEFPKEGPSILRIQQVVRGDSAAYFCASSPGDQAFFGQGTRLTVV.

V and J are TRBV11-2 and TRBJ2-2; tentative D call: TRBD2 (5 bases). Trimming pared 8 bases from V and 6 bases from J, leaving 13 bases between. The CDR3 is 13 amino acids. Germline CDR1 SGHAT, CDR2 FQNNGV. The CDR3 is CASGTRDSGELFF. The CDR3 region has the DNA TGTGCCAGCGGAACTAGAGACTCCGGGGAGCTGTTTTTT.

The chain joins TRBV5-1 to TRBJ2-1, with D possibly being TRBD2 (6 bases). The germline gives CDR1 SGHRS, CDR2 YFSETQ. V was cut by 0 bases and J by 0 bases, with 7 bases left in between. The CDR3 loop spans 15 amino acids. The CDR3: CASSLAGSSYNEQFF. CDR3 nucleotide sequence: TGCGCCAGCAGCTTGGCCGGGAGCTCCTACAATGAGCAGTTCTTC.

This rearrangement joins TRBV13 to TRBJ1-3; a possible D gene is TRBD1 (6 bases). CDR1 is PRHDT, CDR2 FYEKMQ, per germline (reference sequence). The CDR3 consists of 14 residues. Trimming took 4 bases from V and 7 from J, leaving 14 bases between them. In DNA form, the CDR3 reads TGTGCCAGCAGCTCCCAAGCGCAGGGGAACACCATATATTTT. Protein: CASSSQAQGNTIYF.

The chain carries TRBV3-1 (or the pseudogene TRBV3-2) and TRBJ2-6, with 9 positions matching TRBD1. This CDR3 is built from 18 residues. Germline V gene lookup returns CDR1 LGHDT and CDR2 YNNKEL (reference sequence). Trimming removed 4 bases from V and 0 bases from J; junction bases left unmatched: 7. The CDR3 DNA reads as TGTGCCAGCAGCCCCCAAGACAGGGGGTTCTCTGGGGCCAACGTCCTGACTTTC. Residues: CASSPQDRGFSGANVLTF.

V usage is TRBV6-5 and J usage is TRBJ2-3; 10 bases map to TRBD2. There are 15 residues in the CDR3. CDR1 and CDR2 (germline): MNHEY, SVGAGI. Losses at the gene ends were 6 bases for V and 1 base for J; bases not matched to a gene: 4. This CDR3 is CASRSSGGRTDTQYF. The CDR3 nucleotides are TGTGCCAGCAGGTCTAGCGGGGGCCGCACAGATACGCAGTATTTT.

Here the CDR3 reads CASSLKIGELFF. The CDR3, as DNA: TGTGCCAGCAGCCTAAAAATAGGGGAGCTGTTTTTT. The rearrangement links TRBV3-1 (or the pseudogene TRBV3-2) to TRBJ2-2; D unresolved. The CDR3 has 12 amino acids. CDR1 is LGHDT, CDR2 YNNKEL, per germline (reference sequence). The germline V and J ends were trimmed by 4 bases and 8 bases, with 8 bases remaining between them.

This chain connects TRBV7-2 to TRBJ2-2; possible D gene TRBD1, 6 bases. V lost 1 base and J lost 4, with 10 bases in between. CDR1 and CDR2 from the germline V gene are SGHTA and FQGNSA. The CDR3 sequence is 15 residues long. The CDR3 DNA is TGTGCCAGCAGCTTAGGAGGGGGACGCACCGGGGAGCTGTTTTTT. Translating gives CASSLGGGRTGELFF.

The V call is TRBV6-2 or TRBV6-3, the J call TRBJ2-3; D may be TRBD2 (6 bases). The CDR3 is 14 residues long. V was cut by 4 bases and J by 1 base, with 9 bases left in between. The germline V gene has CDR1 MNHEY and CDR2 SVGEGT. The CDR3 protein is CASSSGDGTDTQYF. The CDR3 bases are TGTGCCAGCAGTTCGGGGGATGGCACAGATACGCAGTATTTT.

Notes on this clone: The DNA is omitted, as the CDR3 cannot be located on it reliably, and the CDR3 follows TCRdb's listing. J is TRBJ2-7 and V is TRBV28; the DNA was not used to check the table's D call, TRBD2. Germline values: CDR1 MDHEN, CDR2 SYDVKM. Ends included, the CDR3 has 18 residues. CDR3 protein: CASSLSLRARGSSYEQYF.

V usage is TRBV5-1 and J usage is TRBJ2-1; TRBD2 matches at 11 bases. Germline CDR1 SGHRS, CDR2 YFSETQ. The CDR3 has 18 amino acids. With 3 bases clipped from V and 0 bases from J, the junction kept 8 bases outside the gene matches. The CDR3 region has the DNA TGCGCCAGCAGCTCCTCGACTAGCGGGGCGAGCTCCTACAATGAGCAGTTCTTC. Protein product: CASSSSTSGASSYNEQFF.

The chain has TRBV4-1 and TRBJ2-7; D is ambiguous. V shed 0 bases and J shed 7 bases, with 10 bases lying between them. This CDR3 comprises 13 residues. The V gene's germline CDR1 is MGHRA and CDR2 YSYEKL. CDR3: CASSQDLSFEQYF. CDR3 in DNA: TGCGCCAGCAGCCAAGATCTATCTTTTGAGCAGTACTTC.

This rearrangement joins TRBV27 to TRBJ1-2, with 7 bases fitting TRBD1. The CDR3 contains 12 residues. CDR1 MNHEY and CDR2 SMNVEV come from the germline V gene (reference sequence). V gave up 8 bases and J gave up 7 bases; unmatched junction bases: 7. Here the CDR3 DNA reads TGTGCCAGCGCCTCTAGACAGGGTGGCTACACCTTC. Translation: CASASRQGGYTF.

The chain combines TRBV5-1 with TRBJ1-6; a possible D gene is TRBD1 (6 bases). Trimming left V 3 bases short and J 7 bases short, with 14 bases between. CDR1 is SGHRS and CDR2 is YFSETQ in the germline V gene. CDR3 length: 15 amino acids. The CDR3 DNA follows: TGCGCCAGCAGCTCCCAGGGGAAAGGGAATTCACCCCTCCACTTT. Residues: CASSSQGKGNSPLHF.

The chain recombines TRBV9 with TRBJ1-5; 8 bases align to TRBD1. Germline lookup yields CDR1 SGDLS and CDR2 YYNGEE. This CDR3 is built from 14 residues. V shed 6 bases and J 7 bases; nucleotides not matched to a gene: 9. In DNA form, the CDR3 reads TGTGCCAGCACCACGGACAGGGTATACCAGCCCCAGCATTTT. This codes for CASTTDRVYQPQHF.

This rearrangement joins TRBV19 to TRBJ1-1, with a weak D call TRBD1 (6 bases). V lost 7 bases, J lost 5 bases, and 14 bases lay in between. Germline loops: CDR1 LNHDA, CDR2 SQIVND (reference sequence). The CDR3 length is 13 residues. The CDR3 reads CASTTGSTTEAFF. CDR3 sequence (DNA): TGTGCCAGTACCACAGGGTCCACGACTGAAGCTTTCTTT.

The J gene is TRBJ2-1, the V gene TRBV7-3, with a possible D match to TRBD2 (6 bases). Germline CDR1 SGHTA, CDR2 FQGTGA. The CDR3 runs to 15 residues. The ends were cut back, 2 bases at V and 0 bases at J, with 8 bases in the middle. Here the CDR3 reads CASSLGTVSYNEQFF. The CDR3 region has the DNA TGTGCCAGCAGCTTAGGGACTGTCTCCTACAATGAGCAGTTCTTC.

This chain uses TRBV12-3 or TRBV12-4 with TRBJ2-3; no clear D gene. The CDR3 consists of 12 residues. The V end was cut by 6 bases, the J end by 0 bases, with 4 bases between. CDR3 bases: TGTGCCAGCAGAACTAGCACAGATACGCAGTATTTT. This codes for CASRTSTDTQYF.

This clone was counted between two and nine times. V gene TRBV5-1 combines with J gene TRBJ1-6; 7 bases map to TRBD1. Unmatched junction bases numbered 7, after V lost 4 bases and J lost 9 bases. The CDR3 covers 14 residues. CDR1 and CDR2 from the germline V gene are SGHRS and YFSETQ. The CDR3 is CASSPGDRGSPLHF. The CDR3 nucleotides read TGCGCCAGCAGCCCCGGGGACAGAGGTTCACCCCTCCACTTT.

The chain carries TRBV25-1 and TRBJ2-7; 9 bases are a match to TRBD1. The CDR3 totals 15 residues. The J segment lost 4 bases and the V segment lost 1 base, leaving 5 bases of the junction unmatched. The V gene's germline CDR1 is MGHDK and CDR2 SYGVNS. The CDR3 DNA reads as TGTGCCAGCAGTGAATTGGAGACAGGGGGTTACGAGCAGTACTTC. Translation: CASSELETGGYEQYF.

The rearrangement uses TRBV2 and TRBJ1-5; perhaps TRBD1 as D (5 bases). V was cut by 5 bases and J by 5 bases, with 22 bases left in between. The germline CDR1 and CDR2 sequences are SNHLY and FYNNEI. The CDR3 is 17 amino acids. Here the CDR3 reads CASSSPGRQFGDQPQHF. For the CDR3, the DNA is TGTGCCAGCAGTTCCCCAGGGAGGCAGTTCGGAGATCAGCCCCAGCATTTT.

The gene calls are TRBV9 and TRBJ1-2, with 9 bases that match TRBD1. This CDR3 has 15 amino acids. Germline assignment: CDR1 SGDLS and CDR2 YYNGEE. Unmatched junction bases numbered 3, after V lost 0 bases and J lost 3 bases. CDR3 bases: TGTGCCAGCAGCGTAGGGGACAGGGTCTACTATGGCTACACCTTC. Protein sequence: CASSVGDRVYYGYTF.

This sequence joins TRBV19 and TRBJ2-3, with TRBD2 as a possible D gene (5 bases). Trimming stripped 5 bases from V and 6 bases from J, with 15 bases between. CDR3 length: 14 amino acids. Germline CDR1 and CDR2: LNHDA and SQIVND (reference sequence). The CDR3 DNA reads TGTGCCAGTAGTCCATGGACTCCCGTGGATACGCAGTATTTT. Protein: CASSPWTPVDTQYF.